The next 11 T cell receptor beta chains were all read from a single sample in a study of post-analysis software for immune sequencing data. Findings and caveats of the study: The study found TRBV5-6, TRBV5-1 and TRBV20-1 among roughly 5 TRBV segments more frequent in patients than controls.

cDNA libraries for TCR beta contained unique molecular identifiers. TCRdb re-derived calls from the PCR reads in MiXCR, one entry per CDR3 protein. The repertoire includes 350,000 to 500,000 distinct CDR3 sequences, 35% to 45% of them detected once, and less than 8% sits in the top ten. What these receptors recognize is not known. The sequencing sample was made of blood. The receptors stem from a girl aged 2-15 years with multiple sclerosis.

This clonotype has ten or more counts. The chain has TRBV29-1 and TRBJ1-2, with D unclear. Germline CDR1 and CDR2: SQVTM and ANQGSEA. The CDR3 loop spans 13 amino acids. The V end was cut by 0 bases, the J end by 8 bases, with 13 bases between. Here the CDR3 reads CSVEEGGQLGYTF. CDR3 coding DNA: TGCAGCGTTGAAGAAGGTGGGCAATTGGGCTACACCTTC.

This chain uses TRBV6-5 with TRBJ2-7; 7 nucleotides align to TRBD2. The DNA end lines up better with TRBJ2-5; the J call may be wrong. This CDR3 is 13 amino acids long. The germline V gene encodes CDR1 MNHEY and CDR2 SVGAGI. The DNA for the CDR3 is TGTGCCAGCAGTAGCGGGACTCTCGAGACCCAGTACTTC. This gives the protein CASSSGTLETQYF.

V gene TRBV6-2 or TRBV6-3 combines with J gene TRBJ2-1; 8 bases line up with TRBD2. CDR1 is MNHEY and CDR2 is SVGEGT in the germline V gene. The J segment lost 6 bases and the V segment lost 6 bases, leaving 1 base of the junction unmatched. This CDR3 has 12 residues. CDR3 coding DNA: TGTGCCAGCAGAACTAGCGGCAATGAGCAGTTCTTC. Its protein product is CASRTSGNEQFF.

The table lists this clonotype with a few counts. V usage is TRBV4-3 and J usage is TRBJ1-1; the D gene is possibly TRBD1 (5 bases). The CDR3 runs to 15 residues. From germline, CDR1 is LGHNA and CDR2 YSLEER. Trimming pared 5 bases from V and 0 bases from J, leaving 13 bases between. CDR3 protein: CASSLGRLMNTEAFF. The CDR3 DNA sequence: TGCGCCAGCAGCTTGGGACGGCTCATGAACACTGAAGCTTTCTTT.

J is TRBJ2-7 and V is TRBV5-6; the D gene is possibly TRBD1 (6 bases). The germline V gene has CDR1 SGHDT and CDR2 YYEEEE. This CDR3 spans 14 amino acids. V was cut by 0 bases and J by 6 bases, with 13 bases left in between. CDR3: CASSLVGAESEQYF. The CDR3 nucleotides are TGTGCCAGCAGCTTGGTGGGGGCTGAGAGCGAGCAGTACTTC.

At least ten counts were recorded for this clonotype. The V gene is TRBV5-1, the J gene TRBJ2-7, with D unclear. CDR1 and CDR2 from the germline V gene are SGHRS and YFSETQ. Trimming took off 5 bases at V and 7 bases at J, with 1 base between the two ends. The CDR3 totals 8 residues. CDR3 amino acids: CASSEQYF. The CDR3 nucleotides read TGCGCCAGCAGTGAGCAGTACTTC.

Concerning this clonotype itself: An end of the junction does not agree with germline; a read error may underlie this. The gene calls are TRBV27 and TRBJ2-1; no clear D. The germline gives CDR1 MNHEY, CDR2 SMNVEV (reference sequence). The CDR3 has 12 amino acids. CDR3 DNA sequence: TGTGCCGGCAGTTTCGGTAACAATGAGCAGTTCTTC. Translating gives CAGSFGNNEQFF.

The CDR3 DNA follows: TGCGCCAGCAGCCAAGATGTATACGCGGTAAGGGACAGGGGCTACGAGCAGTACTTC. It specifies CASSQDVYAVRDRGYEQYF. The chain is built from TRBV4-3 and TRBJ2-7, with 10 bases that match TRBD1. This CDR3 comprises 19 residues. Germline CDR1 is LGHNA and CDR2 is YSLEER. With V trimmed by 0 bases and J by 3 bases, 14 bases remained unmatched.

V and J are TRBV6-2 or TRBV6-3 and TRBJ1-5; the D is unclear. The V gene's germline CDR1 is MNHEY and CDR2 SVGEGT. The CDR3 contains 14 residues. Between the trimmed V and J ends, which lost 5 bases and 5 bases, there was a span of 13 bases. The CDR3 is CASSPGSAYQPQHF. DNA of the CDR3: TGTGCCAGCAGTCCCGGAAGCGCCTATCAGCCCCAGCATTTT.

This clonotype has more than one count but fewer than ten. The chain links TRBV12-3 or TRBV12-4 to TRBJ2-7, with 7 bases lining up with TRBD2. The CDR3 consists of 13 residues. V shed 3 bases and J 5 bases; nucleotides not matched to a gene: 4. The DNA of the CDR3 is TGTGCCAGCAGTTTCTCGGGGGGAGACGAGCAGTACTTC. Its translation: CASSFSGGDEQYF.

The CDR3 here is CASSLMNNEQYF. CDR3 sequence (DNA): TGTGCCAGCAGTTTAATGAACAATGAGCAGTACTTC. This chain connects TRBV12-3 or TRBV12-4 to TRBJ2-7; D gene unclear. V was shortened by 2 bases and J by 7 bases, with 9 bases between the two germline ends. The CDR3 runs 12 residues.